This record concerns one T cell receptor beta chain sequence. The antigen is unknown. Clones were read by immunoSEQ multiplex PCR, and TCRdb kept only the in-frame ones, dropping some. The table lists tens of thousands of clones, around 87% of them singletons. This entry belongs to a study of lymphopenia after photon versus proton radiotherapy. Points from the study as a whole: After the lymphocyte nadir, photon-treated repertoires showed oligoclonal expansion, especially of CD8+ Temra cells. Authors raise, but do not show, better survival with proton therapy. Larger post-nadir TCR diversity loss correlated inversely with survival in deceased patients. Photon-treated patients lost naive T cells and TCR diversity; proton-treated stayed stable.

The CDR3 runs 19 residues. Germline trimming cut 0 bases from V and 6 bases from J; bases unmatched to any gene: 14. Germline assignment: CDR1 LGHNA and CDR2 YNFKEQ. Sample: peripheral blood, taken from a patient treated with photon-based radiotherapy. The receptor was isolated from a man aged 35-49 years with gastric cancer. This chain connects TRBV4-2 to TRBJ1-6; 7 bases line up with TRBD1. The CDR3 DNA is TGTGCCAGCAGCCAAGAAGGGGGAGGAGGACAGGCAGGTAATTCACCCCTCCACTTT. Its protein product is CASSQEGGGGQAGNSPLHF.